This is a list of T cell receptor beta chains from one sample in a study of beta chain features in type 1 diabetes. Profiled with immunoSEQ multiplex PCR; TCRdb holds only in-frame clones, not every one. The profile shows 250,000 to 350,000 clones, less than 15% of them singletons. Sequencing input: central memory CD4+ T cells from blood. These receptors were taken from a man younger than 45 in good health. Each CDR3 is given with its conserved first and last residue. The order of the fields is J gene, V gene, CDR3 length, clone size, D gene, CDR3 DNA, CDR3 protein. A D gene is named only where the DNA matches it firmly. Where a row states a size, it is once, few, many or the class of an expanded clone; other rows omit it.

J gene: TRBJ1-6
V gene: TRBV28
CDR3 length: 15
clone size: few
D gene: NA
CDR3 DNA: TGTGCCAGCAGTTTATCCGGGGGATCGGTTTCACCCCTCCACTTT
CDR3 protein: CASSLSGGSVSPLHF

J gene: TRBJ2-1
V gene: TRBV6-5
CDR3 length: 13
clone size: NA
D gene: TRBD2
CDR3 DNA: TGTGCCAGTAAGAAGACTAGCCCCATTGAGCAGTTCTTC
CDR3 protein: CASKKTSPIEQFF

J gene: TRBJ2-1
V gene: TRBV15
CDR3 length: 16
clone size: NA
D gene: NA
CDR3 DNA: TGTGCCACCGCCAACGAGGGGGGGGCCCTATACAATGAGCAGTTCTTC
CDR3 protein: CATANEGGALYNEQFF

J gene: TRBJ2-1
V gene: TRBV5-1
CDR3 length: 12
clone size: few
D gene: NA
CDR3 DNA: TGCGCCAGCAGAAAGGGAACCAGTGAGCAGTTCTTC
CDR3 protein: CASRKGTSEQFF

J gene: TRBJ2-3
V gene: TRBV5-6
CDR3 length: 15
clone size: few
D gene: TRBD1
CDR3 DNA: TGTGCCAGCAGCTGGGGGACAGGGGGCACAGATACGCAGTATTTT
CDR3 protein: CASSWGTGGTDTQYF

J gene: TRBJ2-7
V gene: TRBV15
CDR3 length: 14
clone size: few
D gene: TRBD2
CDR3 DNA: TGTGCCACCAGCAGAGATGGGGGGGCCTACGAGCAGTACTTC
CDR3 protein: CATSRDGGAYEQYF

J gene: TRBJ2-2
V gene: TRBV2
CDR3 length: 15
clone size: few
D gene: NA
CDR3 DNA: TGTGCCAGCAGTCGAGACTCCGGAGGAGCCGGGGAGCTGTTTTTT
CDR3 protein: CASSRDSGGAGELFF

J gene: TRBJ2-1
V gene: TRBV11-2
CDR3 length: 13
clone size: many
D gene: NA
CDR3 DNA: TGCGCCAGCAGCCACGGAGCTGTCAATGAGCAGTTCTTC
CDR3 protein: CASSHGAVNEQFF

J gene: TRBJ2-5
V gene: TRBV4-2
CDR3 length: 16
clone size: NA
D gene: NA
CDR3 DNA: TGTGCCAGCAGCCAAGATCCACGGTCCCCGAGAGAGACCCAGTACTTC
CDR3 protein: CASSQDPRSPRETQYF

J gene: TRBJ1-2
V gene: TRBV10-3
CDR3 length: 17
clone size: few
D gene: TRBD1
CDR3 DNA: TGTGCCATCAGTGAGGACCCCACCGGGACAGGGGTGAATGGCTACACCTTC
CDR3 protein: CAISEDPTGTGVNGYTF

J gene: TRBJ2-3
V gene: TRBV5-5
CDR3 length: 14
clone size: NA
D gene: NA
CDR3 DNA: TGTGCCAGCAGCCCCGACGGTCACACAGATACGCAGTATTTT
CDR3 protein: CASSPDGHTDTQYF

J gene: TRBJ2-1
V gene: TRBV6-1
CDR3 length: 16
clone size: many
D gene: TRBD1
CDR3 DNA: TGTGCCAGCAGTGGGTCTCAGGGGGTTACTCTCAATGAGCAGTTCTTC
CDR3 protein: CASSGSQGVTLNEQFF

J gene: TRBJ2-1
V gene: TRBV10-2
CDR3 length: 18
clone size: NA
D gene: TRBD2
CDR3 DNA: TGCGCCAGCAGTGATACTAGCGGGGGTCTTGGCTCCTACAATGAGCAGTTCTTC
CDR3 protein: CASSDTSGGLGSYNEQFF